This T cell receptor beta chain derives from a study of T cell changes during pregnancy in multiple sclerosis. CDR3 length equals 13 residues. The data were produced by immunoSEQ multiplex PCR, yet TCRdb's version contains in-frame clones alone and is incomplete. Here the sample spans roughly 39,000 clones, about nine tenths being singletons. This clonotype originated in a female donor with multiple sclerosis, enrolled in a pregnancy study. This chain joins TRBV21-1 and TRBJ2-1. TRBV21-1 is designated a pseudogene. The sample was PBMCs (not recorded whether the cells were cultured). The CDR3 sequence is CASSNLWINEQFF. CDR3 bases: TGTGCCAGCAGCAACTTGTGGATCAATGAGCAGTTCTTC.